The clone carrying this T cell receptor (beta chain) was picked up one time. The data originate from a study of blood T cell repertoires in COVID-19. The CDR3 covers 14 residues. The V gene end was trimmed by 3 bases and the J gene end by 7 bases; junction bases not matched to a gene: 6. Per the germline V gene, CDR1 is SGDLS and CDR2 is YYNGEE. TCRdb keeps only in-frame clones here, not all; method: immunoSEQ multiplex PCR. The table has roughly 250,000 clones, approximately 83% seen once. This chain uses TRBV9 with TRBJ2-1, with 8 bases matching TRBD2. The source is a woman aged 40 to 50 who had been exposed to COVID-19. Sequenced: PBMCs or T cells enriched from blood (not recorded which). CDR3 bases: TGTGCCAGCAGCGGGGTAGCGGGGTCAAATGAGCAGTTCTTC. This translates into CASSGVAGSNEQFF.